The 24 T cell receptor beta chains below come from one sample, sequenced in a study of blood T cell repertoires in COVID-19. Sequencing was performed with immunoSEQ multiplex PCR; in TCRdb, only in-frame clones are kept and a portion is missing. The sample carries 200,000 or so clones, 86% recorded once. The sample consisted of PBMCs or T cells enriched from blood (not recorded which). The source is a woman aged 40 to 50 with acute COVID-19.

This clone was counted a few times. The rearrangement joins TRBV3-1 (or the pseudogene TRBV3-2) to TRBJ1-5; D is uncertain. CDR3 size: 17 residues. V shed 0 bases and J shed 2 bases, with 14 bases lying between them. Germline values: CDR1 LGHDT, CDR2 YNNKEL (reference sequence). CDR3 nucleotide sequence: TGTGCCAGCAGCCAAGATATCATCCTATCGGGCAATCAGCCCCAGCATTTT. It is translated as CASSQDIILSGNQPQHF.

This chain joins TRBV9 and TRBJ2-2; 8 nucleotides line up with TRBD2. CDR1 and CDR2 (germline): SGDLS, YYNGEE. This CDR3 has 16 amino acids. J gave up 0 bases and V 4 bases, and 5 bases lay outside the gene matches. CDR3 loop: CASSPGGRSNTGELFF. Here the CDR3 DNA reads TGTGCCAGCAGCCCGGGAGGGCGGTCGAACACCGGGGAGCTGTTTTTT.

The rearrangement uses TRBV11-2 and TRBJ1-2; D is undetermined. V gave up 2 bases and J gave up 2 bases, with 9 bases separating them. The CDR3 spans 14 residues. Germline V gives CDR1 SGHAT, CDR2 FQNNGV. CDR3 loop: CASSLSGMNYGYTF. The CDR3 DNA follows: TGTGCCAGCAGCTTATCAGGCATGAACTATGGCTACACCTTC.

V is TRBV5-1 and J is TRBJ1-2, with TRBD1 identical over 9 bases. Germline assignment: CDR1 SGHRS and CDR2 YFSETQ. With 3 bases clipped from V and 8 bases from J, the junction kept 8 bases outside the gene matches. There are 14 residues in the CDR3. DNA for the CDR3: TGCGCCAGCAGCTCGTCGGGACAGGGAGGAGGCTACACCTTC. This codes for CASSSSGQGGGYTF.

This chain uses TRBV7-7 with TRBJ2-2, with D perhaps TRBD1 (5 bases). V was clipped by 2 bases and J by 1 base, with 5 bases between them. Looked up from germline, CDR1 is SSHAT and CDR2 is FNYEAQ (reference sequence). The CDR3 is made up of 14 amino acids. CDR3 sequence (DNA): TGTGCCAGCAGCTTAAGGGGGAACACCGGGGAGCTGTTTTTT. It is translated as CASSLRGNTGELFF.

This clone was detected only once. The chain has TRBV4-1 and TRBJ2-7; 8 bases align to TRBD1. This CDR3 contains 19 residues. J was trimmed by 2 bases and V by 1 base; bases with no gene match: 16. CDR1 is MGHRA and CDR2 is YSYEKL in the germline V gene. CDR3 amino acids: CASSQGSATGDGRTYEQYF. For the CDR3, the DNA is TGCGCCAGCAGCCAAGGGTCTGCGACAGGGGATGGTCGGACCTACGAGCAGTACTTC.

This clone was observed a few times. The chain recombines TRBV5-6 with TRBJ1-2; 7 bases match TRBD1. The junction had 1 base not matched to a gene; V was cut back by 1 base and J by 4 bases. The germline CDR1 and CDR2 sequences are SGHDT and YYEEEE. This CDR3 comprises 13 residues. CDR3 in DNA: TGTGCCAGCAGCTTGCAGGGGGGCTATGGCTACACCTTC. It translates to CASSLQGGYGYTF.

The rearrangement links TRBV19 to TRBJ1-6; the D gene is possibly TRBD1 (6 bases). The CDR3 is made up of 13 amino acids. Germline V gene data show CDR1 as LNHDA and CDR2 as SQIVND (reference sequence). The V and J ends lost 8 bases and 6 bases respectively, with 11 bases between them. The CDR3 reads CASSDRSNSPLHF. For the CDR3, the DNA is TGTGCCAGTTCCGACAGGTCTAATTCACCCCTCCACTTT.

The V and J genes are TRBV12-3 or TRBV12-4 and TRBJ1-2; D remains unclear. The CDR3 sequence is 11 residues long. Trimming removed 5 bases from V and 5 bases from J, with 6 bases in between. CDR3 in amino acids: CASSPNYGYTF. The CDR3, as DNA: TGTGCCAGCAGTCCAAATTATGGCTACACCTTC.

The chain has TRBV18 and TRBJ1-2, with D possibly TRBD1 on 6 matching bases. CDR3 length equals 13 residues. V was shortened by 6 bases and J by 2 bases, with 10 bases between the two germline ends. Germline CDR1 and CDR2: KGHSH and LQKENI. The CDR3 region is CASSQDRNYGYTF. CDR3 bases: TGTGCCAGCTCCCAGGACAGAAACTATGGCTACACCTTC.

This chain connects TRBV5-4 to TRBJ1-1; 7 bases map to TRBD1. In germline, CDR1 is SGHNT, CDR2 YYREEE (reference sequence). The CDR3 is made up of 17 amino acids. V was clipped by 5 bases and J by 0 bases; unmatched bases: 13. CDR3 residues: CASSLRTGASMNTEAFF. The CDR3 DNA reads as TGTGCCAGCAGTTTGAGGACAGGAGCCTCAATGAACACTGAAGCTTTCTTT.

This chain uses TRBV15 with TRBJ2-6, with 7 bases that match TRBD2. The length of the CDR3 is 15 residues. The germline CDR1 and CDR2 sequences are LNHNV and YYDKDF (reference sequence). With V trimmed by 6 bases and J by 2 bases, 4 bases remained unmatched. This chain's CDR3 is CATSPGGTGANVLTF. The DNA for the CDR3 is TGTGCCACCAGTCCCGGGGGGACTGGGGCCAACGTCCTGACTTTC.

The chain employs TRBV19 and TRBJ1-2, with 10 bases that match TRBD1. V lost 5 bases to trimming and J lost 2 bases; unmatched junction nucleotides: 5. Germline loops: CDR1 LNHDA, CDR2 SQIVND (reference sequence). The length of the CDR3 is 15 residues. The CDR3 DNA is TGTGCCAGTAGTCCAGGACAGGGGGTCAACTATGGCTACACCTTC. This encodes CASSPGQGVNYGYTF.

The CDR3 DNA follows: TGTGCCAGCAGGACAGGACCCTATGGCTACACCTTC. It is translated as CASRTGPYGYTF. The V call is TRBV2, the J call TRBJ1-2; tentative D call: TRBD1 (6 bases). Deletions cut 6 bases from V and 4 bases from J, with 9 bases between. CDR1 and CDR2 (germline): SNHLY, FYNNEI. CDR3 length: 12 residues.

The chain is built from TRBV4-1 and TRBJ1-6, with 7 positions matching TRBD1. The CDR3 runs 16 residues. The ends lost 0 bases at V and 9 bases at J; junction bases unmatched: 8. Germline lookup yields CDR1 MGHRA and CDR2 YSYEKL. CDR3 amino acids: CASSQDVGDSVSPLHF. The CDR3 DNA reads TGCGCCAGCAGCCAAGACGTGGGGGACAGCGTTTCACCCCTCCACTTT.

The table lists this clone with a few counts. The chain recombines TRBV5-5 with TRBJ1-2; TRBD1 might be the D (5 bases). Germline loops: CDR1 SGHKS, CDR2 YYEKEE (reference sequence). This CDR3 spans 15 amino acids. The ends were cut back, 4 bases at V and 8 bases at J, with 21 bases in the middle. The CDR3 is CASSRTRDFNGGYTF. CDR3 sequence (DNA): TGTGCCAGCAGCCGAACCCGGGACTTTAATGGGGGCTACACCTTC.

The V call is TRBV2, the J call TRBJ1-1; 7 bases are shared with TRBD1. Germline V gene sequence: CDR1 SNHLY, CDR2 FYNNEI. The length of the CDR3 is 16 residues. V lost 3 bases to trimming and J lost 5 bases; unmatched junction nucleotides: 12. CDR3 protein: CASSDTQGQGGTEAFF. The DNA for the CDR3 is TGTGCCAGCAGTGATACCCAGGGGCAGGGGGGTACTGAAGCTTTCTTT. The full variable domain, completed using reference TRBV2 and TRBJ1-1, is EPEVTQTPSHQVTQMGQEVILRCVPISNHLYFYWYRQILGQKVEFLVSFYNNEISEKSEIFDDQFSVERPDGSNFTLKIRSTKLEDSAMYFCASSDTQGQGGTEAFFGQGTRLTVV.

CDR3 sequence: CASSQTGRQPQHF. The CDR3 region has the DNA TGTGCCAGCAGTCAGACAGGGCGACAGCCCCAGCATTTT. V gene TRBV6-5 combines with J gene TRBJ1-5; 7 positions match TRBD1. This CDR3 is 13 amino acids long. Germline values: CDR1 MNHEY, CDR2 SVGAGI. Trimming cost V 5 bases and J 7 bases; bases outside gene matches: 5.

The rearrangement links TRBV11-2 to TRBJ1-2; D unclear. Germline CDR1 reads SGHAT; CDR2 reads FQNNGV. The CDR3 consists of 16 residues. V lost 6 bases and J 4 bases, leaving 21 bases between the germline ends. The CDR3 DNA follows: TGTGCCAGCAGACCAATCCGACTTGGAGGGCTCTATGGCTACACCTTC. This gives the protein CASRPIRLGGLYGYTF.

The J gene is TRBJ2-1, the V gene TRBV7-2; 11 bases agree with TRBD2. Trimming cost V 5 bases and J 14 bases; bases outside gene matches: 8. The CDR3 totals 13 residues. Germline CDR1 SGHTA, CDR2 FQGNSA. The CDR3 spells CASSNIVAGGKFF. The DNA of the CDR3 is TGTGCCAGCAGCAACATAGTAGCGGGGGGGAAGTTCTTC. Using reference TRBV7-2 and TRBJ2-1 for the parts outside the CDR3, the full variable domain is GAGVSQSPSNKVTEKGKDVELRCDPISGHTALYWYRQSLGQGLEFLIYFQGNSAPDKSGLPSDRFSAERTGGSVSTLTIQRTQQEDSAVYLCASSNIVAGGKFFGPGTRLTVL.

The genes are TRBV7-2 and TRBJ1-2, with a weak D call TRBD1 (6 bases). Deletions cut 1 base from V and 8 bases from J, with 14 bases between. The length of the CDR3 is 14 residues. The germline V gene encodes CDR1 SGHTA and CDR2 FQGNSA. The CDR3 DNA is TGTGCCAGCAGCTTAGAGACAGGCCCCTCGGGCTACACCTTC. Encoded protein: CASSLETGPSGYTF.

The chain recombines TRBV5-1 with TRBJ1-2, with D possibly TRBD1 on 6 matching bases. This CDR3 region has 11 residues. V was pared by 4 bases and J by 10 bases, with 11 bases between. Germline V gene data show CDR1 as SGHRS and CDR2 as YFSETQ. DNA of the CDR3: TGCGCCAGCAGCCCGGGACAAGACTACACCTTC. Translated: CASSPGQDYTF.

The chain links TRBV7-9 to TRBJ1-2; 7 bases fit TRBD1. The CDR3 sequence is 15 residues long. In germline, CDR1 is SEHNR, CDR2 FQNEAQ (reference sequence). With V trimmed by 4 bases and J by 10 bases, 15 bases remained unmatched. The CDR3 DNA follows: TGTGCCAGCAGCTATCTAGGGGGCCGAATAGACGACTACACCTTC. Translating it yields CASSYLGGRIDDYTF.

J is TRBJ2-7 and V is TRBV6-1, with 12 bases that match TRBD1. CDR3 length: 17 residues. The germline CDR1 and CDR2 sequences are MNHNS and SASEGT. V trimming: 4 bases; J trimming: 9 bases; junction bases outside the gene matches: 16. CDR3 DNA sequence: TGTGCCAGCAGTGCTTCGGGGACCGGGACAGGGGGCATCGCGCAGTACGTC. Its translation: CASSASGTGTGGIAQYV.